The 18 T cell receptor beta chains reported below all come from one sample, sequenced in a study of cytomegalovirus exposure and HLA in healthy donors. The table came from immunoSEQ multiplex PCR; TCRdb's copy has only in-frame clones and leaves some out. Among tens of thousands of clones, 90% to 95% were seen once, and the ten largest hold approximately 3.8%. The specimen was PBMCs. Receptors were obtained from a young woman in good health and CMV-seronegative.

This clone came up once. The CDR3 region has the DNA TGTGCCAGTACCGCGACTAACAGGGGTTTCAGGGAGACCCAGTACTTC. Its translation: CASTATNRGFRETQYF. V usage is TRBV19 and J usage is TRBJ2-5; TRBD1 matches at 7 bases. This CDR3 has 16 residues. The germline CDR1 and CDR2 sequences are LNHDA and SQIVND (reference sequence). With V trimmed by 7 bases and J by 5 bases, 16 bases remained unmatched.

The chain recombines TRBV28 with TRBJ2-3; 8 nucleotides align to TRBD2. V lost 2 bases to trimming and J lost 0 bases; unmatched junction nucleotides: 4. The CDR3 extends over 16 amino acids. The germline gives CDR1 MDHEN, CDR2 SYDVKM. The CDR3 DNA is TGTGCCAGCAGTTTAATCGGGGGGGGTAGCACAGATACGCAGTATTTT. It is translated as CASSLIGGGSTDTQYF.

The chain carries TRBV6-5 and TRBJ1-6, with D tentatively TRBD1 (6 bases). Germline V gives CDR1 MNHEY, CDR2 SVGAGI. Trimming took off 2 bases at V and 8 bases at J, with 13 bases between the two ends. CDR3 size: 15 residues. The CDR3 DNA reads as TGTGCCAGCAGTTACGGGCGGGGGCTTTATTCACCCCTCCACTTT. It codes for CASSYGRGLYSPLHF.

This sequence joins TRBV7-2 and TRBJ2-1; D ambiguous. The CDR3 spans 14 residues. The germline V gene encodes CDR1 SGHTA and CDR2 FQGNSA. Trimming took off 8 bases at V and 0 bases at J, with 11 bases between the two ends. The CDR3 DNA follows: TGTGCCAGCCTGTATCGGAGCTCCTACAATGAGCAGTTCTTC. Amino acids: CASLYRSSYNEQFF.

The chain combines TRBV4-2 with TRBJ2-1; perhaps TRBD2 as D (6 bases). V was trimmed by 0 bases and J by 3 bases, leaving 12 bases between them. The CDR3 extends over 16 amino acids. The germline V gene has CDR1 LGHNA and CDR2 YNFKEQ. The CDR3, as DNA: TGTGCCAGCAGCCAAGATAACGGGGGAATCTACAATGAGCAGTTCTTC. This gives the protein CASSQDNGGIYNEQFF.

The sample holds one count of this clone. The chain links TRBV5-1 to TRBJ2-3; 13 nucleotides line up with TRBD2. V trimming: 3 bases; J trimming: 3 bases; junction bases outside the gene matches: 1. The germline V gene has CDR1 SGHRS and CDR2 YFSETQ. This CDR3 is 15 amino acids long. CDR3 loop: CASSWTSGSTDTQYF. The CDR3 nucleotides read TGCGCCAGCAGCTGGACTAGCGGGAGTACAGATACGCAGTATTTT.

The rearrangement uses TRBV6-1 and TRBJ2-1; a possible D gene is TRBD1 (6 bases). Germline-derived CDR1 and CDR2 are MNHNS and SASEGT. V dropped 4 bases and J dropped 0 bases, with 10 bases sitting between them. The CDR3 loop spans 15 amino acids. The CDR3 DNA reads as TGTGCCAGCAGTGTGACGGACAGCTCCTACAATGAGCAGTTCTTC. Translation gives CASSVTDSSYNEQFF.

V and J are TRBV27 and TRBJ1-1; D not certain. This CDR3 has 14 amino acids. Germline CDR1 and CDR2: MNHEY and SMNVEV (reference sequence). V was cut by 3 bases and J by 0 bases, with 8 bases left in between. The CDR3: CASSFGVMNTEAFF. The CDR3 nucleotides are TGTGCCAGCAGTTTCGGGGTGATGAACACTGAAGCTTTCTTT.

The chain recombines TRBV5-1 with TRBJ2-3, with 9 positions matching TRBD2. This CDR3 is built from 16 residues. The V and J ends lost 1 base and 2 bases, in that order; junction bases with no gene match: 5. Germline lookup yields CDR1 SGHRS and CDR2 YFSETQ. The CDR3 region is CASSLRASGNTDTQYF. For the CDR3, the DNA is TGCGCCAGCAGCTTGAGGGCTAGCGGGAACACAGATACGCAGTATTTT.

The chain joins TRBV28 to TRBJ1-5, with 10 bases lining up with TRBD1. V was pared by 10 bases and J by 3 bases, with 9 bases of the junction left unmatched. The CDR3 is made up of 15 amino acids. Germline values: CDR1 MDHEN, CDR2 SYDVKM. The CDR3 spells CATLTGTGDNQPQHF. In DNA form, the CDR3 reads TGTGCCACCTTAACCGGGACAGGGGACAATCAGCCCCAGCATTTT.

This chain connects TRBV6-4 to TRBJ2-1; TRBD2 matches 14 bases. This CDR3 spans 16 amino acids. Germline assignment: CDR1 MRHNA and CDR2 SNTAGT. V dropped 4 bases and J dropped 9; count of bases not matched to a gene: 8. This CDR3 reads CASSVQGTSGSGEQFF. CDR3 bases: TGTGCCAGCAGTGTCCAAGGGACTAGCGGGAGTGGTGAGCAGTTCTTC.

The CDR3 here is CASSEQGIVGYGYTF. The DNA for the CDR3 is TGTGCCAGCAGTGAGCAGGGGATCGTAGGGTATGGCTACACCTTC. J is TRBJ1-2 and V is TRBV6-1; the D gene is possibly TRBD1 (6 bases). This CDR3 contains 15 residues. Trimming pared 3 bases from V and 5 bases from J, leaving 16 bases between. Per the germline V gene, CDR1 is MNHNS and CDR2 is SASEGT.

The J gene is TRBJ1-5, the V gene TRBV7-9; D is perhaps TRBD1 (5 bases). This CDR3 spans 16 amino acids. Trimming removed 5 bases from V and 1 base from J, with 15 bases in between. Germline V gene lookup returns CDR1 SEHNR and CDR2 FQNEAQ (reference sequence). CDR3 DNA: TGTGCCAGCAGCCTCGGACAAGACGGCAGCAATCAGCCCCAGCATTTT. As protein: CASSLGQDGSNQPQHF.

This chain uses TRBV4-2 with TRBJ1-4; possible D gene TRBD1, 6 bases. CDR1 LGHNA and CDR2 YNFKEQ come from the germline V gene. The ends were cut back, 0 bases at V and 8 bases at J, with 13 bases in the middle. This CDR3 region has 15 residues. The CDR3 sequence: CASSQDRGYGEKLFF. The CDR3 DNA follows: TGTGCCAGCAGCCAAGATAGGGGGTACGGGGAAAAACTGTTTTTT.

This chain connects TRBV7-3 to TRBJ1-2; perhaps TRBD1 as D (6 bases). In germline, CDR1 is SGHTA, CDR2 FQGTGA. Trimming left V 5 bases short and J 2 bases short, with 9 bases between. CDR3 length equals 13 residues. The CDR3 region has the DNA TGTGCCAGCAGCCCCAGGGGAAACTATGGCTACACCTTC. The encoded protein is CASSPRGNYGYTF.

V is TRBV7-9 and J is TRBJ2-3, with 8 bases fitting TRBD2. Unmatched junction bases numbered 1, after V lost 3 bases and J lost 2 bases. This CDR3 contains 14 residues. CDR1 and CDR2 (germline): SEHNR, FQNEAQ (reference sequence). The DNA of the CDR3 is TGTGCCAGCAGCTTCGGGAGGGCCACAGATACGCAGTATTTT. Its translation is CASSFGRATDTQYF.

The chain recombines TRBV28 with TRBJ2-7, with D perhaps TRBD1 (6 bases). There are 13 residues in the CDR3. V gave up 4 bases and J gave up 6 bases, with 13 bases separating them. Germline loops: CDR1 MDHEN, CDR2 SYDVKM. The CDR3 protein is CASSYYRESEQYF. The CDR3 DNA is TGTGCCAGCAGTTATTACAGGGAATCCGAGCAGTACTTC.

The rearrangement joins TRBV5-5 to TRBJ1-3, with 8 bases identical to TRBD1. V lost 0 bases, J lost 2 bases, and 4 bases stayed unmatched. Germline V CDR1 and CDR2: SGHKS, YYEKEE (reference sequence). The CDR3 extends over 16 amino acids. CDR3 sequence: CASSLDPTGAGNTIYF. Here the CDR3 DNA reads TGTGCCAGCAGCTTGGATCCGACAGGGGCTGGAAACACCATATATTTT.